Each of the 11 T cell receptor beta chains below was sequenced from the same sample in a study of blood T cell repertoires in COVID-19. Assay: immunoSEQ multiplex PCR; the TCRdb copy retains only in-frame clones and omits some. The table has some 270,000 clones, 65% to 85% seen once. Specimen: peripheral blood. The receptor set was obtained from a person aged 65 to 79 with COVID-19, enrolled during active disease.

This chain uses TRBV9 with TRBJ2-7, with 8 bases identical to TRBD1. Losses at the gene ends were 5 bases for V and 1 base for J; bases not matched to a gene: 5. CDR3 length: 14 amino acids. The germline CDR1 and CDR2 sequences are SGDLS and YYNGEE. CDR3 bases: TGTGCCAGCAGTAGGACAGGGATTTCCTACGAGCAGTACTTC. Its translation: CASSRTGISYEQYF.

The rearrangement joins TRBV29-1 to TRBJ2-5, with D perhaps matching TRBD1 (6 bases). The germline V gene encodes CDR1 SQVTM and CDR2 ANQGSEA. CDR3 size: 13 residues. Trimming removed 8 bases at V and 5 bases at J, with 18 bases between. CDR3 in DNA: TGCAGCACCCACCGCGCAGGGGTGGAGACCCAGTACTTC. Its protein product is CSTHRAGVETQYF.

The chain uses TRBV29-1 and TRBJ2-4; 9 bases agree with TRBD1. In germline, CDR1 is SQVTM, CDR2 ANQGSEA. The length of the CDR3 is 13 residues. Trimming at V came to 2 bases and at J to 6 bases, leaving 2 bases not matched to a gene. In DNA form, the CDR3 reads TGCAGCGTTGAAAGGGGACAGGGAAACATTCAGTACTTC. Translating gives CSVERGQGNIQYF.

V is TRBV4-3 and J is TRBJ2-1; the match to TRBD2 covers 8 bases. In germline, CDR1 is LGHNA, CDR2 YSLEER. V shed 0 bases and J 4 bases; nucleotides not matched to a gene: 2. The CDR3 totals 15 residues. CDR3 region: CASSQELADYNEQFF. The DNA for the CDR3 is TGCGCCAGCAGCCAAGAACTAGCGGATTACAATGAGCAGTTCTTC.

The chain recombines TRBV5-5 with TRBJ2-3; D is possibly TRBD2 (5 bases). V lost 1 base and J lost 2, with 8 bases in between. The CDR3 length is 14 residues. From germline, CDR1 is SGHKS and CDR2 YYEKEE (reference sequence). CDR3: CASSLQRYTDTQYF. The CDR3 DNA reads TGTGCCAGCAGCTTGCAGCGGTACACAGATACGCAGTATTTT.

The chain is built from TRBV5-4 and TRBJ2-3; possibly TRBD1 for D (7 bases). Trimming removed 4 bases at V and 4 bases at J, with 19 bases between. The germline V gene encodes CDR1 SGHNT and CDR2 YYREEE (reference sequence). The CDR3 has 16 amino acids. The CDR3 DNA follows: TGTGCCAGCAGCACCCCACAGGAGGGGGCCCCAGATACGCAGTATTTT. It yields the protein CASSTPQEGAPDTQYF.

The chain combines TRBV27 with TRBJ1-4; a weak D match, TRBD1 (5 bases). CDR3 length: 18 residues. Germline lookup yields CDR1 MNHEY and CDR2 SMNVEV (reference sequence). V shed 5 bases and J shed 3 bases, with 22 bases lying between them. Here the CDR3 DNA reads TGTGCCAGCAGTCCCCCACAACGAACAGGAATATCTAATGAAAAACTGTTTTTT. Encoded protein: CASSPPQRTGISNEKLFF.

The chain is built from TRBV25-1 and TRBJ1-6, with D perhaps matching TRBD1 (6 bases). CDR1 MGHDK and CDR2 SYGVNS come from the germline V gene. The CDR3 extends over 15 amino acids. V was trimmed by 3 bases and J by 11 bases, leaving 17 bases between them. CDR3 nucleotide sequence: TGTGCCAGCAGTGATACAGGGAGAGGTCCTACACCCCTCCACTTT. Translating gives CASSDTGRGPTPLHF.

The chain links TRBV7-9 to TRBJ1-5; a possible D gene is TRBD1 (6 bases). The CDR3 contains 15 residues. Germline V lookup: CDR1 SEHNR, CDR2 FQNEAQ (reference sequence). V was shortened by 1 base and J by 0 bases, with 7 bases between the two germline ends. The CDR3 DNA sequence: TGTGCCAGCAGCTTAGGGGGGCATAGCAATCAGCCCCAGCATTTT. This sequence encodes CASSLGGHSNQPQHF.

The V and J genes are TRBV7-2 and TRBJ1-2; no clear D. CDR3 length equals 13 residues. Germline V lookup: CDR1 SGHTA, CDR2 FQGNSA. The germline V and J ends were trimmed by 1 base and 8 bases, with 11 bases remaining between them. The CDR3 loop is CASSLVPEGGYTF. DNA of the CDR3: TGTGCCAGCAGCTTAGTTCCCGAGGGAGGCTACACCTTC. The variable domain in full, completed from reference TRBV7-2 and TRBJ1-2, reads GAGVSQSPSNKVTEKGKDVELRCDPISGHTALYWYRQSLGQGLEFLIYFQGNSAPDKSGLPSDRFSAERTGGSVSTLTIQRTQQEDSAVYLCASSLVPEGGYTFGSGTRLTVV.

This clone was counted between two and nine times. The J gene is TRBJ2-1, the V gene TRBV24-1, with 9 positions matching TRBD1. V lost 4 bases, J lost 7 bases, and 7 bases stayed unmatched. Germline CDR1 and CDR2: KGHDR and SFDVKD. The CDR3 spans 15 residues. The CDR3 sequence: CATSDPGTGKNEQFF. The CDR3 DNA reads as TGTGCCACCAGTGACCCCGGGACAGGGAAGAATGAGCAGTTCTTC.